This note documents a single T cell receptor (beta chain) sequence. The germline gives CDR1 SGHDT, CDR2 YYEEEE. The CDR3 contains 12 residues. V shed 1 base and J shed 5 bases, with 4 bases lying between them. These data belong to a study of OX40 agonist ivuxolimab in advanced cancers. TCRdb keeps only in-frame clones here, not all; method: immunoSEQ multiplex PCR. The table shows about 70,000 clones, with about 83% occurring only once. Sample: CD4+ or CD8+ T cells sorted from blood, taken in a trial of the OX40 agonist ivuxolimab. The gene calls are TRBV5-6 and TRBJ1-5, with D uncertain. This TCR derives from an adult with an advanced solid tumor such as melanoma, head and neck, liver or kidney cancer. Written as DNA, the CDR3 is TGTGCCAGCAGCTTGCGGGATCAGCCCCAGCATTTT. Translating it yields CASSLRDQPQHF.